This T cell receptor beta chain was profiled in a study of beta chain features in type 1 diabetes. Study observations and caveats: Shortening of TCRB CDR3s, moderate but significant, appeared in all four CD4+ subsets of Type 1 diabetes patients. A potential influence of HLA type upon TCRB rearrangement remained unresolved herein.

Based on CD45RO/CCR7/CD25/CD127/CD95/CD27, CD4+ regulatory, stem cell-like memory, naive and central memory cells were sorted. The entirety of the isolated RNA underwent reverse transcription, so expressed TCRB transcripts were sequenced. Sequenced by immunoSEQ multiplex PCR; TCRdb stores in-frame clones only, minus some. Here the sample spans about 160,000 clones, roughly 8% being singletons. Points on this clone: Its target is not known.

Germline CDR1 reads SGHRS; CDR2 reads YFSETQ. This CDR3 region has 13 residues. Trimming removed 3 bases from V and 4 bases from J, with 10 bases in between. This TCR derives from a young woman with type 1 diabetes. The sample comprised central memory CD4+ T cells from blood. The rearrangement links TRBV5-1 to TRBJ1-2; weak D call: TRBD1 (6 bases). The CDR3 region is CASSSAQGYGYTF. In nucleotides, the CDR3 is TGCGCCAGCAGCTCCGCACAGGGCTATGGCTACACCTTC.